The clone carrying this T cell receptor (beta chain) was detected only once. This record belongs to a study of blood T cell repertoires in COVID-19. Looking at the study overall: Donors in the United States, Italy and Spain gave samples during acute or convalescent COVID-19. In each case, the material was cDNA or gDNA derived from T cells, B-cell-depleted T cells, or PBMCs.

The CDR3 is made up of 15 amino acids. Source study methods: Scientists estimated how many nucleated cells there were by amplifying reference gene primers. TCRdb's table, derived via immunoSEQ multiplex PCR, lists solely in-frame clones and lacks some. From that table come the V and J calls and clone size; the DNA was used to work out D and trimming. The sample has 150,000 to 200,000 clones, around nine tenths seen once; the top ten hold about 2.6%. Patients from Seattle were sampled longitudinally, starting during active infection. The rearrangement links TRBV1 to TRBJ1-4. TRBV1 is a known pseudogene. The TCR originated in an elderly woman with COVID-19, enrolled during active disease. Sequenced input: peripheral blood. CDR3 nucleotide sequence: TGCACCAGCAGCCAAGATCGAGGAGGAGGGGAAAAACTGTTTTTT. It codes for CTSSQDRGGGEKLFF.